This T cell receptor (beta chain) comes out of a study of blood T cell repertoires in COVID-19. Study at large: Donors in the United States, Italy and Spain gave samples during acute or convalescent COVID-19. PBMCs, B-cell-depleted T cells, or T cells were the source of the cDNA or gDNA that made up the material.

Per the study methods: How many nucleated cells were present was estimated from reference gene primer amplification. Assay used: immunoSEQ multiplex PCR; TCRdb lists only in-frame clones, some missing. V and J calls and clone size come straight from that table; D and trimming were deduced from the DNA. The sample includes approximately 150,000 clones, about 83% of them seen just once. This CDR3 has 13 residues. The V gene end was trimmed by 7 bases and the J gene end by 7 bases; junction bases not matched to a gene: 10. Germline lookup yields CDR1 SQVTM and CDR2 ANQGSEA. This clone was counted once. This TCR was sampled from a human donor in a cohort sampled during active COVID-19. Sequencing used peripheral blood. This chain links TRBV29-1 with TRBJ2-1; 7 nucleotides match TRBD2. In DNA, the CDR3 is TGCAGCGCCGGGCGTGGGGGGGGAAATGAGCAGTTCTTC. Encoded protein: CSAGRGGGNEQFF.